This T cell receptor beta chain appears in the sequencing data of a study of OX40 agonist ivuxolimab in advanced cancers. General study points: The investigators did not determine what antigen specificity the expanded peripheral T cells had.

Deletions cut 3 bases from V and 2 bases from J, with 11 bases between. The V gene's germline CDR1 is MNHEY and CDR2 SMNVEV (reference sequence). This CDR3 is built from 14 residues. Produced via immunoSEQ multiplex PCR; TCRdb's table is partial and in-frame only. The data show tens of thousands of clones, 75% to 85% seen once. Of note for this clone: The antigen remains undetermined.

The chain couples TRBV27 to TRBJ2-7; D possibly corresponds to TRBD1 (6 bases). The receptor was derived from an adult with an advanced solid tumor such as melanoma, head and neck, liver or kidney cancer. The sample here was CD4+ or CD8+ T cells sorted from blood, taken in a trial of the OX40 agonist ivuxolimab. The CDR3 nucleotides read TGTGCCAGCAGTTTCGTAGGACAGACCTACGAGCAGTACTTC. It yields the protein CASSFVGQTYEQYF.